The 24 T cell receptor beta chains presented below share a single source sample, sequenced in a study of OX40 agonist ivuxolimab in advanced cancers. TCRdb's copy holds only in-frame clones and misses some; the assay was immunoSEQ multiplex PCR. The profile shows approximately 61,000 clones, 70% to 90% of them singletons. Sequencing was performed on CD4+ or CD8+ T cells sorted from blood, taken in a trial of the OX40 agonist ivuxolimab. Receptors originate from an adult with an advanced solid tumor such as melanoma, head and neck, liver or kidney cancer.

This clone was seen more than once but under ten times. V usage is TRBV5-5 and J usage is TRBJ1-1; a possible D gene is TRBD1 (5 bases). This CDR3 spans 15 amino acids. Germline CDR1 SGHKS, CDR2 YYEKEE (reference sequence). V was clipped by 0 bases and J by 4 bases, with 13 bases between them. The chain's CDR3 is CASSLDPRVVTEAFF. The CDR3 DNA follows: TGTGCCAGCAGCTTGGATCCCAGGGTCGTCACTGAAGCTTTCTTT.

The V call is TRBV11-1, the J call TRBJ2-7; 7 nucleotides line up with TRBD1. There are 15 residues in the CDR3. Germline assignment: CDR1 SGHAT and CDR2 FQDESV (reference sequence). With 2 bases clipped from V and 3 bases from J, the junction kept 7 bases outside the gene matches. CDR3 protein: CASSLSRTGVYEQYF. The CDR3 region has the DNA TGTGCCAGCAGCTTATCTAGGACAGGTGTCTACGAGCAGTACTTC. Variable domain in full (rest from reference TRBV11-1 and TRBJ2-7): EAEVAQSPRYKITEKSQAVAFWCDPISGHATLYWYRQILGQGPELLVQFQDESVVDDSQLPKDRFSAERLKGVDSTLKIQPAELGDSAMYLCASSLSRTGVYEQYFGPGTRLTVT.

J is TRBJ2-2 and V is TRBV28; 7 bases fit TRBD1. Germline CDR1 MDHEN, CDR2 SYDVKM. Trimming at V came to 6 bases and at J to 0 bases, leaving 7 bases not matched to a gene. This CDR3 comprises 16 residues. The CDR3 DNA is TGTGCCAGCAGGTCGGGACAGCGTACGAACACCGGGGAGCTGTTTTTT. Translation: CASRSGQRTNTGELFF.

The J gene is TRBJ1-1, the V gene TRBV7-2, with a tentative D call TRBD1 (6 bases). Looked up from germline, CDR1 is SGHTA and CDR2 is FQGNSA. V was pared by 1 base and J by 2 bases, with 8 bases between. This CDR3 has 14 residues. CDR3 bases: TGTGCCAGCAGCTTAGACAGGGCAAACACTGAAGCTTTCTTT. Translation: CASSLDRANTEAFF.

The rearrangement uses TRBV5-1 and TRBJ2-5, with TRBD2 matching 9 bases. The germline gives CDR1 SGHRS, CDR2 YFSETQ. This CDR3 spans 13 amino acids. V shed 7 bases and J 5 bases; nucleotides not matched to a gene: 6. CDR3 sequence reads: CASAGGPEETQYF. CDR3 DNA sequence: TGCGCCAGCGCGGGGGGGCCTGAGGAGACCCAGTACTTC.

The chain carries TRBV30 and TRBJ1-2; D might be TRBD1 (5 bases). This CDR3 contains 15 residues. CDR1 and CDR2 from the germline V gene are GTSNPN and SVGIG (reference sequence). The V end was cut by 2 bases, the J end by 7 bases, with 20 bases between. CDR3 protein: CAWSTRDLLGGGYTF. The CDR3 region has the DNA TGTGCCTGGAGTACTCGGGACTTGCTTGGGGGTGGCTACACCTTC.

This clone turned up a few times. This chain connects TRBV7-3 to TRBJ2-3; D remains unclear. The CDR3 sequence is 14 residues long. Germline V gene data show CDR1 as SGHTA and CDR2 as FQGTGA. The ends were cut back, 2 bases at V and 2 bases at J, with 8 bases in the middle. The CDR3 coding sequence is TGTGCCAGCAGCTTACGGCAGCCCACAGATACGCAGTATTTT. Translated, it gives CASSLRQPTDTQYF. Full variable domain (missing parts from reference TRBV7-3 and TRBJ2-3): GAGVSQTPSNKVTEKGKYVELRCDPISGHTALYWYRQSLGQGPEFLIYFQGTGAADDSGLPNDRFFAVRPEGSVSTLKIQRTERGDSAVYLCASSLRQPTDTQYFGPGTRLTVL.

This clone has a single count. This chain joins TRBV9 and TRBJ2-2; 8 bases match TRBD2. V trimming: 4 bases; J trimming: 1 base; junction bases outside the gene matches: 9. The germline CDR1 and CDR2 sequences are SGDLS and YYNGEE. This CDR3 is built from 17 residues. As DNA, the CDR3 is TGTGCCAGCAGCCTTCGGGGCAGCGGGGGGAACACCGGGGAGCTGTTTTTT. It is translated as CASSLRGSGGNTGELFF.

This clone was detected once. V is TRBV28 and J is TRBJ1-5; 9 nucleotides line up with TRBD1. V trimming: 7 bases; J trimming: 5 bases; junction bases outside the gene matches: 6. The germline V gene encodes CDR1 MDHEN and CDR2 SYDVKM. This CDR3 region has 14 residues. This CDR3 is CASTLGQGYQPQHF. CDR3 coding DNA: TGTGCCAGCACCCTCGGACAGGGGTATCAGCCCCAGCATTTT.

This clone is a singleton in its sample. The chain joins TRBV10-3 to TRBJ1-1, with D maybe TRBD1 (6 bases). CDR3 length: 16 residues. V lost 0 bases, J lost 4 bases, and 15 bases lay in between. Germline V gene lookup returns CDR1 ENHRY and CDR2 SYGVKD. This chain's CDR3 is CAISESGGSPFTEAFF. In nucleotides, the CDR3 is TGTGCCATCAGTGAGTCGGGGGGCAGTCCCTTCACTGAAGCTTTCTTT.

The chain employs TRBV27 and TRBJ2-7; D is perhaps TRBD1 or TRBD2 (5 bases each). Germline V gene lookup returns CDR1 MNHEY and CDR2 SMNVEV (reference sequence). This CDR3 has 18 amino acids. V was trimmed by 8 bases and J by 3 bases, leaving 29 bases between them. The CDR3 sequence: CASRVMRQSNLRGYEQYF. CDR3 nucleotide sequence: TGTGCCAGCCGGGTGATGAGACAGTCTAATTTGAGGGGCTACGAGCAGTACTTC.

The V call is TRBV11-2, the J call TRBJ2-5; D unclear. Germline V gives CDR1 SGHAT, CDR2 FQNNGV. The CDR3 spans 15 residues. The V gene lost 2 bases and the J gene lost 5 bases, with 15 bases spanning the gap. In DNA form, the CDR3 reads TGTGCCAGCAGCTTAAAGGGCCGGCGATGGGAGACCCAGTACTTC. Translation gives CASSLKGRRWETQYF.

The chain is built from TRBV10-1 and TRBJ2-1; D is possibly TRBD1 (7 bases). Trimming shortened V by 3 bases and J by 8 bases, and 11 bases separated the two germline ends. CDR3 length: 13 amino acids. Germline V CDR1 and CDR2: WNHNN, SYGVQD (reference sequence). The CDR3 DNA reads TGCGCCAGCAGTGAACAGGGGAGGTATGAGCAGTTCTTC. Translating it yields CASSEQGRYEQFF.

The chain is built from TRBV5-4 and TRBJ2-7, with D perhaps matching TRBD1 (6 bases). V gave up 2 bases and J gave up 4 bases, with 16 bases separating them. This CDR3 has 15 residues. The V gene's germline CDR1 is SGHNT and CDR2 YYREEE (reference sequence). The CDR3 region is CASSFGQRAEYEQYF. CDR3 DNA sequence: TGTGCCAGCAGCTTCGGACAGAGGGCGGAGTACGAGCAGTACTTC.

The gene calls are TRBV21-1 and TRBJ2-7; the table's D gene call, TRBD1, was not cross checked with the DNA. TRBV21-1 is tagged as a pseudogene. The CDR3 has 15 residues. The CDR3 sequence is CASSHRGEVYYEQYF. Written as DNA, the CDR3 is TGTGCCAGCAGCCACAGGGGAGAGGTCTACTACGAGCAGTACTTC.

There are a few counts of this clone. This chain connects TRBV7-2 to TRBJ1-1; a weak D match, TRBD1 (6 bases). CDR1 and CDR2 from the germline V gene are SGHTA and FQGNSA. The CDR3 spans 12 residues. Deletions cut 0 bases from V and 11 bases from J, with 10 bases between. The CDR3 protein is CASSLARGAAFF. In nucleotides, the CDR3 is TGTGCCAGCAGCTTAGCGCGGGGGGCTGCTTTCTTT.

This chain joins TRBV19 and TRBJ2-1; no clear D. V shed 2 bases and J shed 4 bases, with 21 bases lying between them. CDR3 size: 18 residues. Germline V CDR1 and CDR2: LNHDA, SQIVND (reference sequence). CDR3 amino acids: CASSIWGTGRSRYNEQFF. The CDR3 bases are TGTGCCAGTAGTATATGGGGAACCGGCAGGAGTCGTTACAATGAGCAGTTCTTC.

The chain links TRBV27 to TRBJ2-7; TRBD2 aligns across 10 bases. Germline loops: CDR1 MNHEY, CDR2 SMNVEV (reference sequence). With 5 bases clipped from V and 8 bases from J, the junction kept 15 bases outside the gene matches. CDR3 length equals 16 residues. This chain's CDR3 is CASSPRAGLAGEKQYF. The CDR3 region has the DNA TGTGCCAGCAGTCCCCGTGCCGGGCTAGCGGGAGAGAAGCAGTACTTC.

This CDR3 is CASSIQTSTYEQYF. The CDR3 DNA reads TGTGCCAGCAGCATACAGACTAGCACCTACGAGCAGTACTTC. The gene calls are TRBV7-2 and TRBJ2-7, with 7 bases matching TRBD2. This CDR3 comprises 14 residues. Germline assignment: CDR1 SGHTA and CDR2 FQGNSA. Trimming took 5 bases from V and 2 from J; bases not matched to a gene: 6.

The chain joins TRBV30 to TRBJ2-3; TRBD2 agrees at 9 bases. CDR1 GTSNPN and CDR2 SVGIG come from the germline V gene (reference sequence). This CDR3 has 16 residues. Trimming at V came to 0 bases and at J to 6 bases, leaving 10 bases not matched to a gene. The CDR3 loop reads CAWSVRAGGPRDTQYF. The CDR3 DNA follows: TGTGCCTGGAGTGTACGAGCGGGGGGCCCCCGCGATACGCAGTATTTT. Drawing the rest from reference TRBV30 and TRBJ2-3, the complete variable domain is SQTIHQWPATLVQPVGSPLSLECTVEGTSNPNLYWYRQAAGRGLQLLFYSVGIGQISSEVPQNLSASRPQDRQFILSSKKLLLSDSGFYLCAWSVRAGGPRDTQYFGPGTRLTVL.

The rearrangement uses TRBV14 and TRBJ1-2; the D gene is possibly TRBD1 (5 bases). V lost 0 bases, J lost 5 bases, and 13 bases lay in between. The CDR3 length is 15 residues. Per the germline V gene, CDR1 is SGHDN and CDR2 is FVKESK. The chain's CDR3 is CASSQDVGRHYGYTF. CDR3 in DNA: TGTGCCAGCAGCCAAGATGTGGGACGCCATTATGGCTACACCTTC.

The rearrangement links TRBV7-2 to TRBJ1-2, with D possibly matching TRBD1 (6 bases). CDR1 is SGHTA, CDR2 FQGNSA, per germline. This CDR3 is 15 amino acids long. V was trimmed by 2 bases and J by 3 bases, leaving 13 bases between them. CDR3 sequence reads: CASSLRRTDHYGYTF. The CDR3 coding sequence is TGTGCCAGCAGCTTACGTCGGACAGACCACTATGGCTACACCTTC.

This chain uses TRBV7-8 with TRBJ2-7; D may be TRBD1 (6 bases). The CDR3 is made up of 14 amino acids. The V gene lost 5 bases and the J gene lost 2 bases, with 13 bases spanning the gap. The germline V gene has CDR1 SGHVS and CDR2 FQNEAQ. For the CDR3, the DNA is TGTGCCAGCAGCCCTTCGACAGGAGCCTACGAGCAGTACTTC. This codes for CASSPSTGAYEQYF. The complete variable domain, with remaining parts taken from reference TRBV7-8 and TRBJ2-7, reads GAGVSQSPRYKVAKRGQDVALRCDPISGHVSLFWYQQALGQGPEFLTYFQNEAQLDKSGLPSDRFFAERPEGSVSTLKIQRTQQEDSAVYLCASSPSTGAYEQYFGPGTRLTVT.

This sequence joins TRBV5-1 and TRBJ2-1; D is perhaps TRBD1 or TRBD2 (5 bases each). V lost 0 bases, J lost 2 bases, and 15 bases lay in between. This CDR3 is built from 17 residues. CDR1 is SGHRS, CDR2 YFSETQ, per germline. For the CDR3, the DNA is TGCGCCAGCAGCTTGGTCCCCGACAGAGGGCCCTACAATGAGCAGTTCTTC. It codes for CASSLVPDRGPYNEQFF.